This T cell receptor beta chain was sequenced for a study of blood T cell repertoires in COVID-19. Data came from immunoSEQ multiplex PCR; TCRdb stores just in-frame clones and leaves some out. The sample consists of roughly 120,000 clones, roughly 90% of them appearing once. The sequenced material came from peripheral blood. The sequence was collected from a woman in her 70s who had recovered from COVID-19.

The chain's CDR3 is CASSQGGGETQYF. The CDR3 nucleotides are TGCGCCAGCAGCCAAGGCGGCGGAGAGACCCAGTACTTC. The chain couples TRBV4-3 to TRBJ2-5, with unresolved D. CDR3 length: 13 residues. CDR1 and CDR2 from the germline V gene are LGHNA and YSLEER. V lost 1 base and J 4 bases, leaving 7 bases between the germline ends.